This T cell receptor (beta chain) was identified in a study of Ad26.COV2.S vaccination and SARS-CoV-2 variants. At the level of the study: A participant enrolled in the COV1001 Ad26.COV2.S trial arm provided the sample. Into the muscle, Ad26.COV2.S was dosed once or twice, 56 days apart. Study outcomes and limitations: Non-spike TCR breadth was similar in vaccine and placebo recipients. Measurements of TCR breadth and depth may have given underestimates of the total T cell responses.

Data came from immunoSEQ multiplex PCR; TCRdb stores just in-frame clones and leaves some out. The profile shows roughly 420,000 clones, approximately 92% of them singletons. Treatment indicated: 19 received Ad26.COV2.S at low or high dose, single or two shots; 5 received placebo; per-sample allocation not given. Material that was analyzed had been drawn on day 63 after the first vaccine or placebo injection. Germline V gene data show CDR1 as SGHRS and CDR2 as YFSETQ. This CDR3 spans 14 amino acids. The V and J ends lost 0 bases and 7 bases, in that order; junction bases with no gene match: 0. Concerning this clone itself: Its antigen is undetermined.

This chain connects TRBV5-1 to TRBJ1-4; the match to TRBD1 covers 10 bases. The source of this sequence is a person aged 18-60 years who received the Ad26.COV2.S COVID-19 vaccine or a placebo. Sequenced here: peripheral blood, sampled in a trial of Ad26.COV2.S vaccine versus placebo. The CDR3 DNA reads as TGCGCCAGCAGCTTGGGACAGGGGGCTGAAAAACTGTTTTTT. It translates to CASSLGQGAEKLFF.